The 10 T cell receptor beta chains presented below share a single source sample, sequenced in a study of T cell responses to AZD1222 COVID-19 vaccine. Profiling relied on immunoSEQ multiplex PCR, and the TCRdb table lists in-frame clones only, not all of them. The repertoire holds about 86,000 clones, with more than 75% as singletons. The sample was peripheral blood, taken on day 0 of AZD1222 vaccination. The receptor source for this set is an adult in good health.

This clone appeared a single time. The rearrangement uses TRBV11-2 and TRBJ2-1, with 9 bases that match TRBD2. The germline V gene has CDR1 SGHAT and CDR2 FQNNGV. This CDR3 region has 16 residues. Trimming cost V 1 base and J 5 bases; bases outside gene matches: 6. For the CDR3, the DNA is TGTGCCAGCAGCTTAGTCGTGACTAGCGGCGACAATGAGCAGTTCTTC. Its protein product is CASSLVVTSGDNEQFF.

The DNA for the CDR3 is TGTGCCAGCAGTTTAGACAGGGTTCGCCAGCCCCAGCATTTT. It codes for CASSLDRVRQPQHF. V is TRBV6-5 and J is TRBJ1-5, with 7 bases aligning to TRBD1. CDR1 is MNHEY and CDR2 is SVGAGI in the germline V gene. The CDR3 length is 14 residues. V lost 4 bases to trimming and J lost 7 bases; unmatched junction nucleotides: 7.

This chain links TRBV3-1 (or the pseudogene TRBV3-2) with TRBJ1-2; no reliable D call. The V and J ends lost 2 bases and 6 bases respectively, with 13 bases between them. Germline CDR1 LGHDT, CDR2 YNNKEL (reference sequence). This CDR3 is built from 14 residues. The DNA for the CDR3 is TGTGCCAGCAGCCAAAGGACGGACGTTGATGGCTACACCTTC. As protein: CASSQRTDVDGYTF.

The CDR3 DNA follows: TGTGCCAGCTCACCTCGGAGGGGTGGGGGCGTCAATGAAAAACTGTTTTTT. It specifies CASSPRRGGGVNEKLFF. The chain recombines TRBV18 with TRBJ1-4; maybe TRBD1 (6 bases). CDR3 length: 17 amino acids. V was clipped by 3 bases and J by 5 bases, with 19 bases between them. CDR1 is KGHSH and CDR2 is LQKENI in the germline V gene.

This chain links TRBV5-1 with TRBJ2-7, with a weak D call TRBD1 (5 bases). Germline V gene lookup returns CDR1 SGHRS and CDR2 YFSETQ. The ends were cut back, 0 bases at V and 3 bases at J, with 13 bases in the middle. The CDR3 is 15 amino acids. CDR3 coding DNA: TGCGCCAGCAGCTTGGCGGCAGGGCGCGACTACGAGCAGTACTTC. Amino acids: CASSLAAGRDYEQYF.

This rearrangement joins TRBV5-8 to TRBJ1-5; TRBD1 is a possible D gene (5 bases). CDR1 is SGHTS and CDR2 is YDEGEE in the germline V gene. The CDR3 extends over 15 amino acids. V was trimmed by 4 bases and J by 0 bases, leaving 11 bases between them. The DNA for the CDR3 is TGTGCCAGCAGCCTGGGGCCGTATAGCAATCAGCCCCAGCATTTT. It encodes CASSLGPYSNQPQHF.

This sequence joins TRBV15 and TRBJ2-7; D might be TRBD1 (6 bases). The CDR3 totals 16 residues. Germline CDR1 LNHNV, CDR2 YYDKDF (reference sequence). V dropped 4 bases and J dropped 5 bases, with 21 bases sitting between them. In nucleotides, the CDR3 is TGTGCCACCAGCAAACAGGACAGCGAACGAAGTAACGAGCAGTACTTC. Its protein is CATSKQDSERSNEQYF.

The chain uses TRBV27 and TRBJ1-1, with D possibly matching TRBD1 (6 bases). The V end was cut by 3 bases, the J end by 3 bases, with 17 bases between. The germline V gene encodes CDR1 MNHEY and CDR2 SMNVEV (reference sequence). This CDR3 is 16 amino acids long. The CDR3: CASSFHQDSYYTEAFF. Written as DNA, the CDR3 is TGTGCCAGCAGTTTTCATCAGGACAGTTATTACACTGAAGCTTTCTTT.

Written as DNA, the CDR3 is TGTGCCAGCAACCGCGGGGGGAACACTGAAGCTTTCTTT. Amino acid sequence: CASNRGGNTEAFF. The chain has TRBV3-1 (or the pseudogene TRBV3-2) and TRBJ1-1; tentatively, D is TRBD1 (5 bases). Trimming removed 7 bases from V and 1 base from J, with 10 bases in between. Germline CDR1 is LGHDT and CDR2 is YNNKEL (reference sequence). The CDR3 covers 13 residues.

The V and J genes are TRBV7-3 and TRBJ2-5; tentatively, D is TRBD2 (6 bases). V was shortened by 5 bases and J by 1 base, with 11 bases between the two germline ends. The CDR3 contains 14 residues. CDR1 and CDR2 from the germline V gene are SGHTA and FQGTGA. Here the CDR3 reads CASSPRGAQETQYF. For the CDR3, the DNA is TGTGCCAGCAGCCCGCGGGGAGCCCAAGAGACCCAGTACTTC.